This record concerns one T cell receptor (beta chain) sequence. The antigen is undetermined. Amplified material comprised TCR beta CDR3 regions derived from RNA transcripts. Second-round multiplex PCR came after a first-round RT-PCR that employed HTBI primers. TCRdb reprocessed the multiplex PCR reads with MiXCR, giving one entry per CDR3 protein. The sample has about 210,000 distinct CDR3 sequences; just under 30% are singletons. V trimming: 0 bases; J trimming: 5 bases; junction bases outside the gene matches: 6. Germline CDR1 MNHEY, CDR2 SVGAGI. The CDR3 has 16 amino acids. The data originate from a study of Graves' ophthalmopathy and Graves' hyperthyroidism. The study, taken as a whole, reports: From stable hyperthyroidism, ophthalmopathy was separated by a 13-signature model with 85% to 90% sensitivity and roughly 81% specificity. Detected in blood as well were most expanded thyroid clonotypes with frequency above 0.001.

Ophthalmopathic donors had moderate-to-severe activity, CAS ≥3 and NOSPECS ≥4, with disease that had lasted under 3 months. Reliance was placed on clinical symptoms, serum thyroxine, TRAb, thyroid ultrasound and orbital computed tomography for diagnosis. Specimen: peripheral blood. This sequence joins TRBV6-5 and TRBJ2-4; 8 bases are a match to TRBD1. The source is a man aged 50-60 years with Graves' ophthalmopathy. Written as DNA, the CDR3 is TGTGCCAGCAGTTACTCCGAGGCCAGGGGGCAAAACATTCAGTACTTC. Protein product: CASSYSEARGQNIQYF.